This TCR beta chain is from a study of OX40 agonist ivuxolimab in advanced cancers. Method: immunoSEQ multiplex PCR; TCRdb's copy keeps in-frame clones and lacks some. This table holds nearly 110,000 clones, less than 95% found once. CDR3 length equals 13 residues. Germline CDR1 SGHRS, CDR2 YFSETQ. V was pared by 6 bases and J by 5 bases, with 14 bases between. This clonotype was obtained from an adult with an advanced solid tumor such as melanoma, head and neck, liver or kidney cancer. The sequences come from CD4+ or CD8+ T cells sorted from blood, collected in a trial of the OX40 agonist ivuxolimab. The V call is TRBV5-1, the J call TRBJ2-5; D not resolved. CDR3 sequence: CASISGTTETQYF. The CDR3 region has the DNA TGCGCCAGCATCTCAGGCACAACCGAGACCCAGTACTTC.